This TCR beta chain originates from a study of blood T cell repertoires in COVID-19. Study information: Samples came from the United States, Italy and Spain, spanning acute and convalescent COVID-19. From T cells, B-cell-depleted T cells, or PBMCs came the material, which was cDNA or gDNA.

In the authors' methods: Counts of nucleated cells, estimated from reference gene primer amplification, were obtained. Generated by immunoSEQ multiplex PCR, the TCRdb table keeps only in-frame clones and is missing some. From that table come the V and J calls and clone size; the DNA was used to work out D and trimming. The sample comprises 30,000 to 40,000 clones, more than 80% of which are singletons, and 44% rests with the top ten. The V and J ends lost 3 bases and 5 bases respectively, with 10 bases between them. This CDR3 has 13 amino acids. The germline V gene encodes CDR1 SEHNR and CDR2 FQNEAQ (reference sequence).

Sequences were obtained from peripheral blood. This chain links TRBV7-9 with TRBJ2-5, with a possible D match to TRBD1 (6 bases). This sequence originates from a man aged 55 to 70 with active or convalescent COVID-19. The CDR3 reads CASSFRGWETQYF. CDR3 DNA sequence: TGTGCCAGCAGCTTTAGGGGGTGGGAGACCCAGTACTTC.